Each of the 4 T cell receptor beta chains below was sequenced from the same sample in a study of fetal regulatory T cell absence and autoimmunity. Profiling relied on immunoSEQ multiplex PCR, and the TCRdb table lists in-frame clones only, not all of them. This sample has some 87,000 clones, with about 78% found just once. What was sequenced was pancreas tissue. Receptors originate from a male donor with IPEX syndrome.

The chain is built from TRBV18 and TRBJ1-1, with TRBD1 matching over 10 bases. Germline V lookup: CDR1 KGHSH, CDR2 LQKENI. V gave up 4 bases and J gave up 1 base; unmatched junction bases: 3. The CDR3 has 15 residues. The CDR3 reads CASSLRDRGNTEAFF. CDR3 coding DNA: TGTGCCAGCTCACTTCGGGACAGGGGGAACACTGAAGCTTTCTTT.

The V call is TRBV19, the J call TRBJ2-5, with D possibly being TRBD1 (6 bases). V was clipped by 1 base and J by 0 bases, with 18 bases between them. Germline loops: CDR1 LNHDA, CDR2 SQIVND (reference sequence). This CDR3 spans 18 amino acids. The CDR3, as DNA: TGTGCCAGTAGTATAGGGGCCGCGAGGACAGTGTACCAAGAGACCCAGTACTTC. Its protein is CASSIGAARTVYQETQYF.

The chain uses TRBV4-2 and TRBJ1-2; TRBD1 aligns across 8 bases. Per germline, CDR1 LGHNA and CDR2 YNFKEQ. This CDR3 comprises 15 residues. Trimming took 2 bases from V and 1 from J; bases not matched to a gene: 3. This CDR3 reads CASSQRTGNNYGYTF. In DNA form, the CDR3 reads TGTGCCAGCAGCCAAAGGACAGGGAATAACTATGGCTACACCTTC.

V gene TRBV12-5 combines with J gene TRBJ2-1; 9 nucleotides line up with TRBD2. V gave up 4 bases and J gave up 5 bases; unmatched junction bases: 9. CDR1 and CDR2 from the germline V gene are LGHNT and FRNRAP. The CDR3 totals 16 residues. The CDR3 reads CASGWGPLAGDNEQFF. DNA for the CDR3: TGTGCTAGTGGTTGGGGACCATTAGCGGGAGACAATGAGCAGTTCTTC.